A selection of T cell receptor beta chains follows, all from one sample in a study of cytomegalovirus exposure and HLA in healthy donors. Sequenced by immunoSEQ multiplex PCR; TCRdb stores in-frame clones only, minus some. The sample totals around 210,000 clones; its top ten clones hold roughly 1.2%. Sequencing used PBMCs. The origin of the receptors is a girl aged 2 to 9 in good health and CMV-seropositive. Each CDR3 is given with its conserved first and last residue. A D gene is named only where the DNA matches it firmly.

>TRBJ2-5|.|TRBV7-9
CASSLNGQQETQYF
TGTGCCAGCAGCTTGAATGGCCAGCAAGAGACCCAGTACTTC
>TRBJ2-7|.|TRBV19
CASSIADSIPSYEQYF
TGTGCCAGTAGTATAGCAGACAGTATTCCTTCCTACGAGCAGTACTTC
>TRBJ2-7|TRBD2|TRBV6-5
CASSYSRLAGGYEQYF
TGTGCCAGCAGTTACTCGCGACTAGCGGGGGGGTACGAGCAGTACTTC
>TRBJ1-4|.|TRBV28
CASSPPGPNEKLFF
TGTGCCAGCAGTCCTCCCGGTCCGAATGAAAAACTGTTTTTT
>TRBJ2-5|.|TRBV7-9
CASSTSNSGETQYF
TGTGCCAGCAGCACTTCGAACTCGGGGGAGACCCAGTACTTC
>TRBJ2-7|.|TRBV10-2
CASSPTRGYEQYF
TGCGCCAGCAGCCCGACTAGGGGATACGAGCAGTACTTC
>TRBJ2-1|TRBD2|TRBV2
CASSDLTSGVDNEQFF
TGTGCCAGCAGTGACCTGACTAGCGGGGTAGACAATGAGCAGTTCTTC
>TRBJ2-2|.|TRBV6-4
CASSWRENTGELFF
TGTGCCAGCAGCTGGCGGGAGAACACCGGGGAGCTGTTTTTT
>TRBJ1-1|.|TRBV6-4
CASSDPRLRDTEAFF
TGTGCCAGCAGTGACCCCAGACTTAGAGACACTGAAGCTTTCTTT
>TRBJ1-5|.|TRBV19
CASRDRGNDQPQHF
TGTGCCAGTAGGGATCGGGGAAACGATCAGCCCCAGCATTTT
>TRBJ2-7|.|TRBV7-9
CASSLEPGEQYF
TGTGCCAGCAGCTTAGAACCCGGCGAGCAGTACTTC